This entry features one T cell receptor beta chain sequence. The data stem from a study of response to subunit inactivated influenza vaccine. MiXCR, applied by TCRdb to the RT-PCR reads, yields one record per CDR3 protein. In the table there are roughly 700,000 distinct CDR3 sequences, over 11% of which are singletons. This CDR3 has 14 amino acids. CDR1 and CDR2 from the germline V gene are SGHDN and FVKESK. Trimming pared 3 bases from V and 2 bases from J, leaving 10 bases between. The source material was PBMCs from blood, sampled around two weeks before vaccination. The sequence was obtained from a man between 50 and 59 years old who received an inactivated influenza vaccine. The V call is TRBV14, the J call TRBJ2-5; D is uncertain. The CDR3 reads CASSHETGQETQYF. In DNA form, the CDR3 reads TGTGCCAGCAGCCACGAGACTGGGCAAGAGACCCAGTACTTC.